Listed here are 30 T cell receptor beta chains from one sample, sequenced in a study of T-cell reconstitution after alpha-beta-depleted transplantation in children. Study-level results: Two months or so post-transplant, alpha-beta T cells reportedly derived from several hundred expanded graft clones.

Their antigen targets remain unknown. As it was prepared, the TCRbeta library received unique molecular identifiers. From the PCR reads, TCRdb called clonotypes with MiXCR, one entry per CDR3 protein. Of tens of thousands of distinct CDR3 sequences in the sample, 6% to 8.5% were seen once. The material was peripheral blood, obtained 60 days after TCRalphabeta/CD19-depleted stem cell transplant. The receptors come from a child in the first two years of life who had a stem cell transplant for acute myeloid leukemia, so the T cells may come from the graft donor.

The table lists this clonotype with many counts. This sequence joins TRBV25-1 and TRBJ2-5, with D tentatively TRBD1 (6 bases). V lost 0 bases to trimming and J lost 6 bases, with 14 bases between them. This CDR3 spans 15 amino acids. Germline V gene sequence: CDR1 MGHDK, CDR2 SYGVNS. CDR3 coding DNA: TGTGCCAGCAGTGAATATGGGCAGGGGACAAAGACCCAGTACTTC. As protein: CASSEYGQGTKTQYF.

Ten or more counts support this clonotype. This sequence joins TRBV4-1 and TRBJ2-3; D not resolved. CDR1 is MGHRA, CDR2 YSYEKL, per germline. V was shortened by 0 bases and J by 4 bases, with 14 bases between the two germline ends. CDR3 size: 16 residues. DNA of the CDR3: TGCGCCAGCAGCCAAGATAGCCCCTTACGGGCAGATACGCAGTATTTT. Translated, it gives CASSQDSPLRADTQYF.

Many counts were recorded for this clonotype. This sequence joins TRBV20-1 and TRBJ2-7, with a weak D call TRBD2 (6 bases). V lost 4 bases and J lost 3, with 7 bases in between. The CDR3 consists of 11 residues. In germline, CDR1 is DFQATT, CDR2 SNEGSKA (reference sequence). The CDR3 loop reads CSATEGYEQYF. The CDR3 nucleotides read TGCAGTGCTACGGAGGGCTACGAGCAGTACTTC.

This clonotype was observed at least ten times. The rearrangement joins TRBV11-2 to TRBJ2-5, with D uncertain. The V gene lost 0 bases and the J gene lost 5 bases, with 10 bases spanning the gap. CDR1 is SGHAT and CDR2 is FQNNGV in the germline V gene. The CDR3 extends over 14 amino acids. CDR3 DNA: TGTGCCAGCAGCTTAGAGGGCCGGTGGGAGACCCAGTACTTC. Its protein product is CASSLEGRWETQYF.

The CDR3 DNA sequence: TGTGCCAGCAGCCCGAATCCGGGCCACAATTCACCCCTCCACTTT. It codes for CASSPNPGHNSPLHF. The chain joins TRBV9 to TRBJ1-6; D gene uncertain. The CDR3 is 15 amino acids. With 4 bases removed from V and 7 bases from J, the gap between germline ends came to 15 bases. The germline gives CDR1 SGDLS, CDR2 YYNGEE.

This clonotype has at least ten counts. The V and J genes are TRBV29-1 and TRBJ2-7; 7 bases line up with TRBD1. Germline V gene sequence: CDR1 SQVTM, CDR2 ANQGSEA. The length of the CDR3 is 13 residues. The junction had 8 bases not matched to a gene; V was cut back by 6 bases and J by 3 bases. Here the CDR3 DNA reads TGCAGCGTCCGACGGGGACAGTACTACGAGCAGTACTTC. It codes for CSVRRGQYYEQYF.

This clonotype was detected ten times or more. The rearrangement links TRBV11-2 to TRBJ1-2; no reliable D call. The CDR3 is 14 residues long. CDR1 and CDR2 from the germline V gene are SGHAT and FQNNGV. With 11 bases removed from V and 5 bases from J, the gap between germline ends came to 21 bases. CDR3 coding DNA: TGTGCCTCCGGGGTCCCAAACTCCTTGTATGGCTACACCTTC. The encoded protein is CASGVPNSLYGYTF. Using reference TRBV11-2 and TRBJ1-2 for the parts outside the CDR3, the full variable domain is EAGVAQSPRYKIIEKRQSVAFWCNPISGHATLYWYQQILGQGPKLLIQFQNNGVVDDSQLPKDRFSAERLKGVDSTLKIQPAKLEDSAVYLCASGVPNSLYGYTFGSGTRLTVV.

The sample holds many counts of this clonotype. The chain has TRBV9 and TRBJ2-1; 8 nucleotides align to TRBD2. This CDR3 has 16 amino acids. Germline lookup yields CDR1 SGDLS and CDR2 YYNGEE. The V and J ends lost 4 bases and 0 bases, in that order; junction bases with no gene match: 6. In nucleotides, the CDR3 is TGTGCCAGCAGCCCCAAGCGGGAGACCTCCTACAATGAGCAGTTCTTC. It is translated as CASSPKRETSYNEQFF.

This clonotype appeared a few times. Sequence at one end of the junction differs from germline and may be a read error. The J gene is TRBJ2-1, the V gene TRBV20-1; TRBD2 matches at 13 bases. Germline CDR1 DFQATT, CDR2 SNEGSKA (reference sequence). The CDR3 has 16 amino acids. Here the CDR3 reads CCAVRLAGGSYNEQFF. The CDR3 DNA is TGCTGTGCTGTACGACTAGCGGGGGGCTCCTACAATGAGCAGTTCTTC.

The table lists this clonotype with many counts. The chain employs TRBV7-2 and TRBJ2-7; D is unclear. The CDR3 covers 14 residues. Germline V CDR1 and CDR2: SGHTA, FQGNSA. Trimming took off 1 base at V and 1 base at J, with 8 bases between the two ends. As DNA, the CDR3 is TGTGCCAGCAGCTTAGTCGACACTTCCTACGAGCAGTACTTC. Its protein is CASSLVDTSYEQYF. Filled out from reference TRBV7-2 and TRBJ2-7, the complete variable domain reads GAGVSQSPSNKVTEKGKDVELRCDPISGHTALYWYRQSLGQGLEFLIYFQGNSAPDKSGLPSDRFSAERTGGSVSTLTIQRTQQEDSAVYLCASSLVDTSYEQYFGPGTRLTVT.

Many counts were recorded for this clonotype. The V and J genes are TRBV6-2 or TRBV6-3 and TRBJ2-7; 10 bases line up with TRBD2. From germline, CDR1 is MNHEY and CDR2 SVGEGT. The trim removed 5 bases at V and 5 bases at J, leaving 3 bases unmatched. The CDR3 extends over 13 amino acids. The CDR3 loop is CASSRTSGHEQYF. For the CDR3, the DNA is TGTGCCAGCAGTCGGACTAGCGGCCACGAGCAGTACTTC.

This clonotype has ten or more counts. V gene TRBV20-1 combines with J gene TRBJ1-2; D gene uncertain. The V gene lost 6 bases and the J gene lost 8 bases, with 13 bases spanning the gap. The CDR3 runs to 11 residues. Germline CDR1 and CDR2: DFQATT and SNEGSKA (reference sequence). The CDR3 bases are TGCAGTGCCCGAGGCGGGGAGGGCTACACCTTC. This sequence encodes CSARGGEGYTF.

This clonotype occurred many times. The chain carries TRBV4-2 and TRBJ1-4; D perhaps matches TRBD1 (6 bases). With 3 bases removed from V and 10 bases from J, the gap between germline ends came to 9 bases. This CDR3 has 12 amino acids. Germline CDR1 LGHNA, CDR2 YNFKEQ. CDR3 nucleotides: TGTGCCAGCAGCCAGGCAGGGGTAAAACTGTTTTTT. It encodes CASSQAGVKLFF.

A note on this clonotype: This may arise from a read error, as a much more abundant clone is one base away. This chain links TRBV12-3 or TRBV12-4 with TRBJ2-3, with 10 bases fitting TRBD2. This CDR3 has 18 amino acids. The CDR3, as DNA: TGTACCAGCAGTTTCCTTCTGTTCGGGACTAGCGGCACAGATACGCAGTATTTT. Protein: CTSSFLLFGTSGTDTQYF.

There are many counts of this clonotype. Written as DNA, the CDR3 is TGTGCCAGCAGCCCTAACACGTGGTCGAATACGCAGTATTTT. This sequence encodes CASSPNTWSNTQYF. The chain couples TRBV7-2 to TRBJ2-3; no clear D gene. The germline V gene encodes CDR1 SGHTA and CDR2 FQGNSA. V shed 5 bases and J shed 7 bases, with 16 bases lying between them. The CDR3 length is 14 residues.

The table lists this clonotype with many counts. This sequence joins TRBV4-1 and TRBJ2-1; D is possibly TRBD2 (6 bases). Trimming left V 0 bases short and J 2 bases short, with 11 bases between. CDR1 is MGHRA and CDR2 is YSYEKL in the germline V gene. CDR3 length: 16 residues. The CDR3 nucleotides read TGCGCCAGCAGCCAAGATTCGGGGGTCACCTACAATGAGCAGTTCTTC. Its protein product is CASSQDSGVTYNEQFF.

Many counts were recorded for this clonotype. The rearrangement joins TRBV20-1 to TRBJ2-1; the match to TRBD2 covers 9 bases. The germline V gene encodes CDR1 DFQATT and CDR2 SNEGSKA (reference sequence). This CDR3 region has 14 residues. J gave up 4 bases and V 2 bases, and 3 bases lay outside the gene matches. CDR3 DNA sequence: TGCAGTGCTAGATTAGCGGGAGTTTACAATGAGCAGTTCTTC. This gives the protein CSARLAGVYNEQFF.

The V gene is TRBV4-2, the J gene TRBJ2-5, with 10 positions matching TRBD2. Germline V gene sequence: CDR1 LGHNA, CDR2 YNFKEQ. J lost 4 bases, V lost 1 base, and 6 bases had no gene match. CDR3 length equals 16 residues. DNA for the CDR3: TGTGCCAGCAGCCAAGCCCTAGCGGGAGAAGGAGAGACCCAGTACTTC. This encodes CASSQALAGEGETQYF.

This clonotype occurred many times. The V and J genes are TRBV20-1 and TRBJ1-2, with TRBD1 matching over 9 bases. Trimming removed 2 bases from V and 2 bases from J; junction bases left unmatched: 3. Germline CDR1 is DFQATT and CDR2 is SNEGSKA (reference sequence). The CDR3 length is 14 residues. In DNA, the CDR3 is TGCAGTGCTAGACCGGACAGGGGAAACTATGGCTACACCTTC. Its translation: CSARPDRGNYGYTF.

This clonotype was counted ten times or more. This chain connects TRBV7-9 to TRBJ2-7; 11 bases map to TRBD2. Germline CDR1 and CDR2: SEHNR and FQNEAQ (reference sequence). The trim removed 5 bases at V and 1 base at J, leaving 4 bases unmatched. The CDR3 is 15 residues long. In DNA, the CDR3 is TGTGCCAGCAGCCTGACTAGCGGGACGTCCTACGAGCAGTACTTC. Translation gives CASSLTSGTSYEQYF.

This clonotype came up many times. The chain has TRBV29-1 and TRBJ2-3; D may be TRBD1 (6 bases). The ends were cut back, 0 bases at V and 1 base at J, with 11 bases in the middle. Germline V gives CDR1 SQVTM, CDR2 ANQGSEA. The CDR3 extends over 15 amino acids. The chain's CDR3 is CSVEDHGGGTDTQYF. The CDR3 DNA reads as TGCAGCGTTGAAGATCATGGGGGCGGCACAGATACGCAGTATTTT.

This clonotype was observed many times. The chain links TRBV5-5 to TRBJ1-6; no clear D. The length of the CDR3 is 16 residues. Germline V gives CDR1 SGHKS, CDR2 YYEKEE (reference sequence). The V gene lost 4 bases and the J gene lost 2 bases, with 13 bases spanning the gap. CDR3 nucleotides: TGTGCCAGCAGCGGACTTAGGTTACCCTATAATTCACCCCTCCACTTT. Translated, it gives CASSGLRLPYNSPLHF.

This clonotype was observed a few times. The chain carries TRBV28 and TRBJ1-1; D gene ambiguous. This CDR3 contains 12 residues. Germline V gene data show CDR1 as MDHEN and CDR2 as SYDVKM. With 2 bases removed from V and 8 bases from J, the gap between germline ends came to 9 bases. In DNA, the CDR3 is TGTGCCAGCAGTTTAGGAACAGTAGAAGCTTTCTTT. Amino acids: CASSLGTVEAFF. Together with reference TRBV28 and TRBJ1-1, the CDR3 gives the full variable domain: DVKVTQSSRYLVKRTGEKVFLECVQDMDHENMFWYRQDPGLGLRLIYFSYDVKMKEKGDIPEGYSVSREKKERFSLILESASTNQTSMYLCASSLGTVEAFFGQGTRLTVV.

This clonotype was observed at least ten times. This chain connects TRBV27 to TRBJ2-1; 11 bases match TRBD2. Germline CDR1 reads MNHEY; CDR2 reads SMNVEV (reference sequence). J gave up 5 bases and V 7 bases, and 7 bases lay outside the gene matches. The length of the CDR3 is 15 residues. DNA for the CDR3: TGTGCCAGCACCGCCGGGACTAGCGGTCACAATGAGCAGTTCTTC. Its translation: CASTAGTSGHNEQFF.

This clonotype was detected ten times or more. The rearrangement uses TRBV4-1 and TRBJ2-5; 7 bases align to TRBD2. From germline, CDR1 is MGHRA and CDR2 YSYEKL. This CDR3 has 16 amino acids. J was trimmed by 4 bases and V by 0 bases; bases with no gene match: 8. The CDR3 sequence: CASSQERLAVRETQYF. Here the CDR3 DNA reads TGCGCCAGCAGCCAAGAGAGGCTAGCGGTCCGAGAGACCCAGTACTTC.

This clonotype was found a few times. The V gene is TRBV21-1, the J gene TRBJ2-7; TRBD2, the table's D call, was not compared with the DNA. TRBV21-1 is marked as a pseudogene. This CDR3 comprises 18 residues. CDR3 DNA sequence: TGTGCCAACAGCAAAGAAGGTGGTCGAGTAGCGGGAGGGTACGAGCAGTACTTC. Amino acids: CANSKEGGRVAGGYEQYF.

This clonotype was detected ten times or more. The chain joins TRBV4-3 to TRBJ2-5; D may be TRBD2 (6 bases). The V and J ends lost 2 bases and 5 bases respectively, with 15 bases between them. Germline CDR1 LGHNA, CDR2 YSLEER. This CDR3 is 15 amino acids long. CDR3: CASSQYGGRRETQYF. The DNA of the CDR3 is TGCGCCAGCAGCCAATACGGGGGACGGCGGGAGACCCAGTACTTC.

This clonotype was detected ten times or more. The V gene is TRBV12-3 or TRBV12-4, the J gene TRBJ2-2; D is perhaps TRBD2 (6 bases). V was pared by 3 bases and J by 8 bases, with 16 bases between. The length of the CDR3 is 15 residues. The CDR3 DNA reads as TGTGCCAGCAGTTTGGGGGGTGTGCATCAGGGGGAGCTGTTTTTT. This codes for CASSLGGVHQGELFF.

This clonotype was counted at least ten times. The gene calls are TRBV4-1 and TRBJ1-6; D is possibly TRBD1 (5 bases). Germline assignment: CDR1 MGHRA and CDR2 YSYEKL. Trimming removed 1 base at V and 9 bases at J, with 13 bases between. The CDR3 sequence is 15 residues long. CDR3 DNA: TGCGCCAGCAGCCAAGTCGGGGCCTCGGCTTCACCCCTCCACTTT. Protein product: CASSQVGASASPLHF.

This clonotype was seen repeatedly, ten times or more. The chain links TRBV6-4 to TRBJ1-2, with 7 bases aligning to TRBD1. Losses at the gene ends were 2 bases for V and 8 bases for J; bases not matched to a gene: 20. In germline, CDR1 is MRHNA, CDR2 SNTAGT. The CDR3 runs to 18 residues. Here the CDR3 reads CASSDPSWLGAGGEGYTF. CDR3 nucleotides: TGTGCCAGCAGTGACCCCAGCTGGCTGGGGGCAGGGGGTGAGGGCTACACCTTC.